This T cell receptor (beta chain) was recovered during a study of blood T cells in healthy people across ages. The study's findings and limits: Roughly linearly, TCR beta diversity per million T cells fell as age increased. Any conclusive comparison of naive versus antigen-experienced cells was prevented by using unsorted PBMCs. Changes seen in expanded clonotypes were possibly confounded by donor CMV status left unknown.

Concerning this clonotype: Its cognate antigen is unknown.

The V and J ends lost 5 bases and 0 bases respectively, with 19 bases between them. Germline V lookup: CDR1 LGHDT, CDR2 YNNKEL (reference sequence). The CDR3 consists of 17 residues. A sample-barcoded 5' primer and a J-beta primer mix were used in a second PCR of about 6 to 12 cycles. TCRdb recomputed calls from the 5' RACE reads with MiXCR, one row per CDR3 protein. The profile shows hundreds of thousands of distinct CDR3 sequences, 40% to 50% of them singletons. V gene TRBV3-1 combines with J gene TRBJ1-2, with D perhaps matching TRBD1 (6 bases). This clonotype originated in a man in his fifties or sixties in good health. The sample was blood. This CDR3 reads CASSYTPGTRANYGYTF. CDR3 bases: TGTGCCAGCAGCTATACCCCCGGGACACGCGCTAACTATGGCTACACCTTC.